Detailed here is one TCR beta chain. J lost 7 bases, V lost 4 bases, and 14 bases had no gene match. The CDR3 spans 17 residues. Germline V CDR1 and CDR2: SEHNR, FQNEAQ (reference sequence). The data were obtained in a study of blood T cells in healthy people across ages. A second PCR, run for 7 to 11 cycles, used a sample-barcoded 5' primer plus a J-beta primer mix. MiXCR, applied by TCRdb to the 5' RACE reads, yields one record per CDR3 protein. The sample lists almost 550,000 distinct CDR3 sequences, less than 25% occurring once. This sample was shared with a second study, whose subject was T cells of mothers and their children.

This TCR was sampled from a boy under 18 in good health. The chain carries TRBV7-9 and TRBJ1-4; 8 nucleotides line up with TRBD1. Source material: blood. CDR3 bases: TGTGCCAGCAGCTCGCGGACAGGGTATGCCCTCAGTGAAAAACTGTTTTTT. This translates into CASSSRTGYALSEKLFF.